These 22 T cell receptor beta chains were sequenced from one sample in a study of blood T cell repertoires in COVID-19. The table came from immunoSEQ multiplex PCR; TCRdb's copy has only in-frame clones and leaves some out. The table includes roughly 250,000 clones, roughly 91% detected once. Sequencing used peripheral blood. These receptors came from a man aged 25-45 years with acute or convalescent COVID-19.

The genes are TRBV27 and TRBJ1-1; D remains unclear. Germline CDR1 reads MNHEY; CDR2 reads SMNVEV (reference sequence). Between the trimmed V and J ends, which lost 2 bases and 4 bases, there was a span of 26 bases. The length of the CDR3 is 19 residues. The CDR3 is CASSLRPSPRGARSTEAFF. Written as DNA, the CDR3 is TGTGCCAGCAGTTTACGGCCCTCACCTCGGGGAGCGAGAAGCACTGAAGCTTTCTTT.

The chain joins TRBV19 to TRBJ2-2; D is perhaps TRBD1 (6 bases). CDR1 is LNHDA, CDR2 SQIVND, per germline (reference sequence). The CDR3 length is 16 residues. V was shortened by 9 bases and J by 2 bases, with 19 bases between the two germline ends. The CDR3 spells CARPIDRSLNTGELFF. The CDR3 nucleotides read TGTGCCAGGCCGATCGACAGGAGTCTAAACACCGGGGAGCTGTTTTTT.

The rearrangement links TRBV28 to TRBJ1-4; D remains ambiguous. Trimming removed 5 bases from V and 8 bases from J, with 9 bases in between. CDR3 length: 12 residues. Germline values: CDR1 MDHEN, CDR2 SYDVKM. The CDR3 region is CASSGPWEKLFF. As DNA, the CDR3 is TGTGCCAGCAGTGGGCCCTGGGAAAAACTGTTTTTT.

The count of this clone is one. The chain combines TRBV2 with TRBJ2-1; the match to TRBD2 covers 10 bases. The CDR3 runs 14 residues. CDR1 is SNHLY and CDR2 is FYNNEI in the germline V gene. J was trimmed by 7 bases and V by 7 bases; bases with no gene match: 7. The DNA for the CDR3 is TGTGCCAGCACTAGCGGGAGACGGATAAATGAGCAGTTCTTC. It codes for CASTSGRRINEQFF.

The CDR3 bases are TGTGCCAGCAGCTTATCGGGACAGAGTTATCAGCCCCAGCATTTT. Translation gives CASSLSGQSYQPQHF. The chain is built from TRBV5-5 and TRBJ1-5, with 7 bases identical to TRBD1. Germline V lookup: CDR1 SGHKS, CDR2 YYEKEE (reference sequence). V lost 2 bases and J lost 5; bases outside the gene matches: 7. CDR3 length: 15 residues.

This chain connects TRBV2 to TRBJ2-7, with D possibly TRBD2 on 6 matching bases. CDR3 length equals 13 residues. V lost 4 bases and J 3 bases, leaving 10 bases between the germline ends. The germline gives CDR1 SNHLY, CDR2 FYNNEI. The DNA of the CDR3 is TGTGCCAGCAGTGTCGCGGGAAACTACGAGCAGTACTTC. As protein: CASSVAGNYEQYF.

This rearrangement joins TRBV27 to TRBJ1-5; D gene uncertain. This CDR3 contains 17 residues. The V gene lost 3 bases and the J gene lost 3 bases, with 18 bases spanning the gap. Germline CDR1 reads MNHEY; CDR2 reads SMNVEV (reference sequence). The CDR3 region has the DNA TGTGCCAGCAGTTTGAGGGCCTCCGGGCCAATCAATCAGCCCCAGCATTTT. Translation: CASSLRASGPINQPQHF.

The chain is built from TRBV7-8 and TRBJ2-7; 7 bases match TRBD1. The junction had 10 bases not matched to a gene; V was cut back by 5 bases and J by 9 bases. The CDR3 totals 13 residues. CDR1 and CDR2 (germline): SGHVS, FQNEAQ. CDR3 protein: CASSPRQGQGQYF. The CDR3 nucleotides are TGTGCCAGCAGCCCTAGACAGGGTCAGGGGCAGTACTTC.

The chain combines TRBV6-5 with TRBJ1-5; D might be TRBD1 (5 bases). The germline gives CDR1 MNHEY, CDR2 SVGAGI. Trimming took 5 bases from V and 3 from J, leaving 14 bases between them. The CDR3 has 15 amino acids. DNA of the CDR3: TGTGCCAGCAGTAGAAAGCGGGACGTCAATCAGCCCCAGCATTTT. The encoded protein is CASSRKRDVNQPQHF.

J is TRBJ2-7 and V is TRBV28; no firm D call. With 5 bases removed from V and 2 bases from J, the gap between germline ends came to 16 bases. CDR3 length: 15 residues. Germline CDR1 and CDR2: MDHEN and SYDVKM. The CDR3 coding sequence is TGTGCCAGCAGTGACCTAGTCTATCGTCCCTACGAGCAGTACTTC. Translation gives CASSDLVYRPYEQYF.

J is TRBJ1-1 and V is TRBV5-6; no firm D call. The V end lost 3 bases, the J end lost 5 bases, and 14 bases lay between the germline ends. There are 14 residues in the CDR3. CDR1 is SGHDT and CDR2 is YYEEEE in the germline V gene. This CDR3 reads CASSYRGERTEAFF. CDR3 in DNA: TGTGCCAGCAGCTACCGCGGGGAAAGGACTGAAGCTTTCTTT.

The chain links TRBV28 to TRBJ2-5, with 9 bases that match TRBD1. This CDR3 is 15 amino acids long. V trimming: 6 bases; J trimming: 3 bases; junction bases outside the gene matches: 8. Germline assignment: CDR1 MDHEN and CDR2 SYDVKM. CDR3 residues: CASSGLRDREETQYF. DNA of the CDR3: TGTGCCAGCAGCGGCCTTCGGGACAGGGAAGAGACCCAGTACTTC.

This clone came up once. J is TRBJ2-1 and V is TRBV28; 7 bases fit TRBD1. CDR1 is MDHEN and CDR2 is SYDVKM in the germline V gene. The CDR3 consists of 14 residues. Unmatched junction bases numbered 4, after V lost 4 bases and J lost 4 bases. As DNA, the CDR3 is TGTGCCAGCAGTTCCGGGACAGATTACAATGAGCAGTTCTTC. It is translated as CASSSGTDYNEQFF.

The rearrangement links TRBV4-1 to TRBJ2-1, with D maybe TRBD1 (6 bases). V was trimmed by 4 bases and J by 8 bases, leaving 12 bases between them. CDR1 MGHRA and CDR2 YSYEKL come from the germline V gene. CDR3 size: 13 residues. The chain's CDR3 is CASSRERGYEQFF. CDR3 in DNA: TGCGCCAGCAGCCGAGAGAGGGGGTATGAGCAGTTCTTC.

This clone was detected once. The V call is TRBV3-1 (or the pseudogene TRBV3-2), the J call TRBJ1-2; 10 nucleotides line up with TRBD1. V lost 2 bases to trimming and J lost 4 bases; unmatched junction nucleotides: 1. This CDR3 is built from 14 residues. The germline V gene encodes CDR1 LGHDT and CDR2 YNNKEL (reference sequence). The CDR3 DNA sequence: TGTGCCAGCAGCCAAAGGGACAGGGGCTATGGCTACACCTTC. It translates to CASSQRDRGYGYTF.

CDR3 region: CASSRRGQRNEKLFF. CDR3 DNA sequence: TGTGCCAGCAGCCGAAGGGGACAGAGAAATGAAAAACTGTTTTTT. V is TRBV6-5 and J is TRBJ1-4, with 7 nucleotides matching TRBD1. Germline V gene data show CDR1 as MNHEY and CDR2 as SVGAGI. The V and J ends lost 6 bases and 5 bases, in that order; junction bases with no gene match: 9. There are 15 residues in the CDR3.

Only one count was recorded for this clone. The J gene is TRBJ1-5, the V gene TRBV5-4; D not certain. Germline V gives CDR1 SGHNT, CDR2 YYREEE (reference sequence). The CDR3 sequence is 13 residues long. Trimming stripped 2 bases from V and 9 bases from J, with 12 bases between. The CDR3 DNA sequence: TGTGCCAGCAGCTTAGGAAGGGAGGGGCCCCAGCATTTT. Residues: CASSLGREGPQHF.

The chain couples TRBV7-3 to TRBJ2-3, with D unclear. Per the germline V gene, CDR1 is SGHTA and CDR2 is FQGTGA. This CDR3 comprises 13 residues. The V end lost 6 bases, the J end lost 2 bases, and 9 bases lay between the germline ends. This chain's CDR3 is CASSIFPTDTQYF. The CDR3 DNA sequence: TGTGCCAGCAGTATTTTCCCCACAGATACGCAGTATTTT.

The V gene is TRBV9, the J gene TRBJ2-1; 9 bases agree with TRBD2. The CDR3 is 16 amino acids. V trimming: 2 bases; J trimming: 3 bases; junction bases outside the gene matches: 6. Germline V gene data show CDR1 as SGDLS and CDR2 as YYNGEE. The CDR3 nucleotides are TGTGCCAGCAGCGTGGACCTAGCGGGACTCTACAATGAGCAGTTCTTC. Protein product: CASSVDLAGLYNEQFF.

V and J are TRBV11-3 and TRBJ1-2; TRBD1 is a possible D gene (6 bases). CDR1 and CDR2 (germline): SGHNT, YENEEA. The ends were cut back, 5 bases at V and 4 bases at J, with 8 bases in the middle. The CDR3 totals 12 residues. The CDR3 loop is CASSRGTYGYTF. As DNA, the CDR3 is TGTGCCAGCAGCAGGGGGACCTATGGCTACACCTTC.

The chain is built from TRBV7-3 and TRBJ2-1, with 10 bases fitting TRBD2. The CDR3 has 17 residues. The germline CDR1 and CDR2 sequences are SGHTA and FQGTGA. V was pared by 2 bases and J by 8 bases, with 12 bases of the junction left unmatched. In DNA, the CDR3 is TGTGCCAGCAGCTTACTACCCAAGACTAGCGGGTTAGATGAGCAGTTCTTC. Protein product: CASSLLPKTSGLDEQFF. Full variable domain (remainder filled in from reference TRBV7-3 and TRBJ2-1): GAGVSQTPSNKVTEKGKYVELRCDPISGHTALYWYRQSLGQGPEFLIYFQGTGAADDSGLPNDRFFAVRPEGSVSTLKIQRTERGDSAVYLCASSLLPKTSGLDEQFFGPGTRLTVL.

The rearrangement links TRBV5-1 to TRBJ2-1; TRBD2 aligns across 10 bases. The CDR3 covers 15 residues. From germline, CDR1 is SGHRS and CDR2 YFSETQ. V shed 4 bases, J shed 7 bases, and the junction held 8 bases outside the gene matches. In DNA, the CDR3 is TGCGCCAGCAGCCACAGCGGGAGGGAGGGAAATGAGCAGTTCTTC. Protein: CASSHSGREGNEQFF.